These 11 T cell receptor beta chains came from one sample sequenced in a study of CD8+CD57+ T cells in acquired aplastic anemia. According to the study, genomic DNA was the template for TCR beta VDJ and CDR3 profiling. Via MiXCR, TCRdb re-called the reads, giving one row per CDR3 protein. The sample holds more than 150,000 distinct CDR3 sequences, about 47% seen once. Sequences were obtained from sorted CD4+, CD8+, or CD8+CD57+ T cells (not recorded which) from PBMCs. Every receptor here comes from a human donor in good health.

This chain joins TRBV30 and TRBJ1-5; the D gene is possibly TRBD1 (6 bases). Germline V lookup: CDR1 GTSNPN, CDR2 SVGIG (reference sequence). The CDR3 has 14 amino acids. Trimming took 3 bases from V and 5 from J, leaving 14 bases between them. CDR3 sequence (DNA): TGTGCCTGGAGCCCTGGACAGCCTTATCAGCCCCAGCATTTT. This gives the protein CAWSPGQPYQPQHF.

CDR3: CATSEAGTGSYEQYF. The DNA for the CDR3 is TGTGCCACCAGTGAAGCCGGGACAGGGTCCTACGAGCAGTACTTC. The chain recombines TRBV24-1 with TRBJ2-7; TRBD1 matches 9 bases. The V segment lost 4 bases and the J segment 1 base; nucleotides outside the gene matches: 4. The V gene's germline CDR1 is KGHDR and CDR2 SFDVKD. The CDR3 sequence is 15 residues long.

The V call is TRBV10-3, the J call TRBJ1-2; possible D gene TRBD1, 6 bases. Deletions cut 10 bases from V and 4 bases from J, with 16 bases between. Germline lookup yields CDR1 ENHRY and CDR2 SYGVKD. This CDR3 is 13 amino acids long. Here the CDR3 reads CATFKDSLYGYTF. The CDR3 DNA follows: TGTGCCACCTTTAAGGACAGCCTCTATGGCTACACCTTC.

The rearrangement links TRBV10-1 to TRBJ1-4, with 7 positions matching TRBD1. V trimming: 5 bases; J trimming: 5 bases; junction bases outside the gene matches: 5. This CDR3 comprises 14 residues. Germline values: CDR1 WNHNN, CDR2 SYGVQD (reference sequence). CDR3: CASSTGTANEKLFF. The CDR3 DNA follows: TGCGCCAGCAGTACCGGGACAGCCAATGAAAAACTGTTTTTT.

The chain uses TRBV10-2 and TRBJ2-3, with TRBD1 identical over 7 bases. V lost 7 bases to trimming and J lost 8 bases; unmatched junction nucleotides: 9. This CDR3 spans 13 amino acids. Germline V gene sequence: CDR1 WSHSY, CDR2 SAAADI. Here the CDR3 reads CASTLDRPATQYF. The CDR3 DNA is TGCGCCAGCACCCTGGACAGGCCGGCTACGCAGTATTTT.

This sequence joins TRBV20-1 and TRBJ2-4, with 12 bases fitting TRBD2. This CDR3 has 15 residues. The ends lost 5 bases at V and 0 bases at J; junction bases unmatched: 2. The germline V gene encodes CDR1 DFQATT and CDR2 SNEGSKA (reference sequence). Here the CDR3 reads CSAGLAGLAKNIQYF. CDR3 sequence (DNA): TGCAGTGCTGGACTAGCGGGGTTAGCCAAAAACATTCAGTACTTC.

Ten or more counts support this clonotype. The chain recombines TRBV5-1 with TRBJ2-6, with TRBD1 matching 8 bases. Germline V CDR1 and CDR2: SGHRS, YFSETQ. The CDR3 sequence is 15 residues long. With V trimmed by 3 bases and J by 2 bases, 1 base remained unmatched. The CDR3 reads CASSSDRAGANVLTF. The CDR3 coding sequence is TGCGCCAGCAGCTCGGACAGGGCTGGGGCCAACGTCCTGACTTTC. Drawing the rest from reference TRBV5-1 and TRBJ2-6, the complete variable domain is KAGVTQTPRYLIKTRGQQVTLSCSPISGHRSVSWYQQTPGQGLQFLFEYFSETQRNKGNFPGRFSGRQFSNSRSEMNVSTLELGDSALYLCASSSDRAGANVLTFGAGSRLTVL.

The rearrangement joins TRBV2 to TRBJ1-6; 8 positions match TRBD1. The ends lost 6 bases at V and 2 bases at J; junction bases unmatched: 3. The germline V gene encodes CDR1 SNHLY and CDR2 FYNNEI. The CDR3 consists of 15 residues. DNA of the CDR3: TGTGCCAGCAGGGGGACAGGACCCTATAATTCACCCCTCCACTTT. Its protein is CASRGTGPYNSPLHF.

This clonotype was picked up one time. This chain connects TRBV15 to TRBJ2-3; TRBD1 agrees at 7 bases. In germline, CDR1 is LNHNV, CDR2 YYDKDF (reference sequence). The CDR3 is 16 amino acids. V was pared by 0 bases and J by 0 bases, with 3 bases of the junction left unmatched. CDR3 loop: CATSRDPRGSTDTQYF. In nucleotides, the CDR3 is TGTGCCACCAGCAGAGATCCCAGGGGGAGCACAGATACGCAGTATTTT.

This clonotype was observed many times. The rearrangement links TRBV5-1 to TRBJ2-3; TRBD1 agrees at 7 bases. This CDR3 is built from 15 residues. The germline V gene has CDR1 SGHRS and CDR2 YFSETQ. V dropped 0 bases and J dropped 1; count of bases not matched to a gene: 2. CDR3 in amino acids: CASSLVGQGTDTQYF. In nucleotides, the CDR3 is TGCGCCAGCAGCTTGGTAGGACAGGGCACAGATACGCAGTATTTT.

Details on this clonotype: A much larger clonotype is one base distant, so this may be a read error. The chain combines TRBV9 with TRBJ1-6, with D perhaps TRBD2 (6 bases). The J call may be faulty, since TRBJ2-7 better matches the DNA end. Germline V gene sequence: CDR1 SGDLS, CDR2 YYNGEE. This CDR3 comprises 17 residues. The CDR3 here is CASSLRLSGSSRGEQYF. The DNA for the CDR3 is TGTGCCAGCAGCCTAAGGCTTAGCGGCTCCTCACGGGGGGAGCAGTACTTC.